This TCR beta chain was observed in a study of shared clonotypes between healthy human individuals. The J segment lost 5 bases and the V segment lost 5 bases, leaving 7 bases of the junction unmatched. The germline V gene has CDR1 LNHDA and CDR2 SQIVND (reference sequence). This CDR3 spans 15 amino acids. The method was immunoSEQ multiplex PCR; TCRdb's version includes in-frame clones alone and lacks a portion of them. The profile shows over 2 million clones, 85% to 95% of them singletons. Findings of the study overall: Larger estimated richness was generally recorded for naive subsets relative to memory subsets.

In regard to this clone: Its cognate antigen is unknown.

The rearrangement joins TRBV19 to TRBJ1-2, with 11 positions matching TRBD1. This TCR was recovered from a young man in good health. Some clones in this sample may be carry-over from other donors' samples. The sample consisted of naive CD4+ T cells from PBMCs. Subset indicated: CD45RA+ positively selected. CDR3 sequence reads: CASSLRTGGKYGYTF. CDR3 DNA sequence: TGTGCCAGTAGTCTAAGGACAGGGGGCAAGTATGGCTACACCTTC.